These 27 T cell receptor beta chains were sequenced from one sample in a study of OX40 agonist ivuxolimab in advanced cancers. TCRdb's table, derived via immunoSEQ multiplex PCR, lists solely in-frame clones and lacks some. The sample carries approximately 58,000 clones, approximately 83% recorded once. Sequencing was performed on CD4+ or CD8+ T cells sorted from blood, taken in a trial of the OX40 agonist ivuxolimab. The receptor source for this set is an adult with an advanced solid tumor such as melanoma, head and neck, liver or kidney cancer.

This chain uses TRBV7-3 with TRBJ2-3; D possibly corresponds to TRBD2 (5 bases). The length of the CDR3 is 16 residues. The V gene's germline CDR1 is SGHTA and CDR2 FQGTGA. Deletions cut 5 bases from V and 2 bases from J, with 17 bases between. The CDR3: CASSPASGGHTDTQYF. In DNA form, the CDR3 reads TGTGCCAGCAGCCCGGCTTCGGGCGGGCACACAGATACGCAGTATTTT.

The genes are TRBV30 and TRBJ2-5; no clear D. Germline V gene lookup returns CDR1 GTSNPN and CDR2 SVGIG (reference sequence). The CDR3 is 14 amino acids. V was clipped by 3 bases and J by 0 bases, with 11 bases between them. The chain's CDR3 is CAWSPGHYQETQYF. CDR3 DNA sequence: TGTGCCTGGAGCCCCGGGCACTACCAAGAGACCCAGTACTTC. Drawing the rest from reference TRBV30 and TRBJ2-5, the complete variable domain is SQTIHQWPATLVQPVGSPLSLECTVEGTSNPNLYWYRQAAGRGLQLLFYSVGIGQISSEVPQNLSASRPQDRQFILSSKKLLLSDSGFYLCAWSPGHYQETQYFGPGTRLLVL.

The V and J genes are TRBV20-1 and TRBJ1-2; D remains ambiguous. Trimming took off 3 bases at V and 3 bases at J, with 5 bases between the two ends. CDR1 and CDR2 (germline): DFQATT, SNEGSKA (reference sequence). There are 11 residues in the CDR3. CDR3 protein: CSASRDYGYTF. The DNA of the CDR3 is TGCAGTGCTAGCCGGGACTATGGCTACACCTTC.

The rearrangement links TRBV19 to TRBJ2-3, with D tentatively TRBD1 (6 bases). The V end lost 1 base, the J end lost 5 bases, and 10 bases lay between the germline ends. This CDR3 has 14 amino acids. Germline V gene sequence: CDR1 LNHDA, CDR2 SQIVND (reference sequence). The chain's CDR3 is CASSIGGQGDTQYF. The CDR3, as DNA: TGTGCCAGTAGTATAGGGGGGCAGGGAGATACGCAGTATTTT.

This sequence joins TRBV11-3 and TRBJ2-3; 7 positions agree with TRBD1. Germline CDR1 reads SGHNT; CDR2 reads YENEEA. Trimming removed 1 base from V and 4 bases from J; junction bases left unmatched: 5. CDR3 length equals 15 residues. In nucleotides, the CDR3 is TGTGCCAGCAGCTTAGGACAGGGTCGGCCAGATACGCAGTATTTT. Encoded protein: CASSLGQGRPDTQYF.

The chain combines TRBV7-2 with TRBJ2-7, with 7 bases fitting TRBD1. This CDR3 has 18 residues. V gave up 5 bases and J gave up 2 bases; unmatched junction bases: 18. CDR1 is SGHTA, CDR2 FQGNSA, per germline. The CDR3 reads CASSPRQGTLGQTYEQYF. The CDR3 nucleotides read TGTGCCAGCAGCCCCCGACAGGGCACATTGGGGCAAACCTACGAGCAGTACTTC. Combining the CDR3 with reference TRBV7-2 and TRBJ2-7 gives the whole variable domain GAGVSQSPSNKVTEKGKDVELRCDPISGHTALYWYRQSLGQGLEFLIYFQGNSAPDKSGLPSDRFSAERTGGSVSTLTIQRTQQEDSAVYLCASSPRQGTLGQTYEQYFGPGTRLTVT.

This clone was seen only once. The chain combines TRBV5-1 with TRBJ2-5; TRBD1 might be the D (6 bases). CDR1 SGHRS and CDR2 YFSETQ come from the germline V gene. This CDR3 contains 14 residues. V lost 0 bases, J lost 2 bases, and 8 bases lay in between. The CDR3 DNA follows: TGCGCCAGCAGCTTGGAAGGACAGCAAGAGACCCAGTACTTC. Translation gives CASSLEGQQETQYF.

The V call is TRBV15, the J call TRBJ2-3, with 12 bases matching TRBD2. V dropped 2 bases and J dropped 2; count of bases not matched to a gene: 5. The germline CDR1 and CDR2 sequences are LNHNV and YYDKDF (reference sequence). The CDR3 runs 17 residues. The CDR3 sequence is CATSRNPSGGATDTQYF. The CDR3 DNA follows: TGTGCCACCAGCAGAAACCCTAGCGGGGGGGCCACAGATACGCAGTATTTT.

The chain links TRBV5-1 to TRBJ1-3; maybe TRBD1 (5 bases). The CDR3 contains 15 residues. Germline V gene lookup returns CDR1 SGHRS and CDR2 YFSETQ. V was shortened by 0 bases and J by 4 bases, with 11 bases between the two germline ends. The CDR3 nucleotides are TGCGCCAGCAGCTTGGACCGGGACGGAGGAAACACCATATATTTT. Translating gives CASSLDRDGGNTIYF.

V is TRBV7-2 and J is TRBJ1-1, with TRBD1 as a possible D gene (5 bases). Trimming removed 9 bases from V and 2 bases from J, with 13 bases in between. The CDR3 is 13 amino acids. Germline CDR1 is SGHTA and CDR2 is FQGNSA. The CDR3 here is CASTRDLNTEAFF. The DNA of the CDR3 is TGTGCCAGTACCCGGGACCTAAACACTGAAGCTTTCTTT.

This chain connects TRBV19 to TRBJ1-3; weak D call: TRBD1 (5 bases). Trimming cost V 5 bases and J 0 bases, with 17 bases left between them. The CDR3 contains 17 residues. Germline lookup yields CDR1 LNHDA and CDR2 SQIVND (reference sequence). CDR3 coding DNA: TGTGCCAGTAGTGTCCCGTACAGGTCGAACTCTGGAAACACCATATATTTT. Amino acids: CASSVPYRSNSGNTIYF.

J is TRBJ2-4 and V is TRBV27; 7 bases line up with TRBD2. CDR3 length: 13 amino acids. The trim removed 8 bases at V and 2 bases at J, leaving 3 bases unmatched. Germline CDR1 is MNHEY and CDR2 is SMNVEV (reference sequence). CDR3 bases: TGTGCCAGCTGGGAGGGGTCCAAAAACATTCAGTACTTC. This translates into CASWEGSKNIQYF.

The CDR3 reads CAWTGGRETQYF. CDR3 in DNA: TGTGCCTGGACAGGGGGCAGAGAGACCCAGTACTTC. The chain combines TRBV30 with TRBJ2-5; 8 bases fit TRBD1. J gave up 4 bases and V 4 bases, and 2 bases lay outside the gene matches. Germline lookup yields CDR1 GTSNPN and CDR2 SVGIG (reference sequence). CDR3 size: 12 residues.

The J gene is TRBJ2-1, the V gene TRBV7-3; 10 nucleotides agree with TRBD2. Losses at the gene ends were 5 bases for V and 2 bases for J; bases not matched to a gene: 6. The CDR3 is 16 residues long. The germline CDR1 and CDR2 sequences are SGHTA and FQGTGA. The CDR3 DNA reads as TGTGCCAGCAGCCGAATTGGACTAGCGGCCTACAATGAGCAGTTCTTC. It is translated as CASSRIGLAAYNEQFF.

Comments on this clone: Germline is not matched at one junction end, which may reflect a read error. The chain couples TRBV4-3 to TRBJ2-3; 7 positions agree with TRBD2. The CDR3 is made up of 14 amino acids. CDR1 is LGHNA, CDR2 YSLEER, per germline. The CDR3 spells CARLGRDPHRYAVF. The CDR3 coding sequence is TGCGCCAGGCTTGGGAGGGATCCTCACAGATACGCAGTATTT.

V is TRBV5-1 and J is TRBJ1-1; D call uncertain. Per the germline V gene, CDR1 is SGHRS and CDR2 is YFSETQ. The CDR3 is 14 residues long. Deletions cut 0 bases from V and 4 bases from J, with 10 bases between. CDR3 sequence (DNA): TGCGCCAGCAGCTTGGGGCCCAGTCCCACTGAAGCTTTCTTT. This encodes CASSLGPSPTEAFF.

This chain connects TRBV7-2 to TRBJ1-4, with 7 positions matching TRBD1. CDR3 length: 15 amino acids. V trimming: 7 bases; J trimming: 7 bases; junction bases outside the gene matches: 12. Germline CDR1 and CDR2: SGHTA and FQGNSA. CDR3 DNA sequence: TGTGCCAGCAAACTTTCAGGGGGAGGGAGTGAAAAACTGTTTTTT. Translation: CASKLSGGGSEKLFF. Filled out from reference TRBV7-2 and TRBJ1-4, the complete variable domain reads GAGVSQSPSNKVTEKGKDVELRCDPISGHTALYWYRQSLGQGLEFLIYFQGNSAPDKSGLPSDRFSAERTGGSVSTLTIQRTQQEDSAVYLCASKLSGGGSEKLFFGSGTQLSVL.

The CDR3 loop is CASSLLSRFQETQYF. The CDR3 DNA follows: TGCGCCAGCAGCTTGTTGTCGAGATTTCAAGAGACCCAGTACTTC. This chain uses TRBV5-1 with TRBJ2-5; D unclear. The germline V gene encodes CDR1 SGHRS and CDR2 YFSETQ. V gave up 1 base and J gave up 2 bases, with 12 bases separating them. CDR3 length: 15 residues. Full variable domain (rest looked up from reference TRBV5-1 and TRBJ2-5): KAGVTQTPRYLIKTRGQQVTLSCSPISGHRSVSWYQQTPGQGLQFLFEYFSETQRNKGNFPGRFSGRQFSNSRSEMNVSTLELGDSALYLCASSLLSRFQETQYFGPGTRLLVL.

The rearrangement links TRBV5-1 to TRBJ2-2; no firm D call. The CDR3 consists of 14 residues. Germline V gene data show CDR1 as SGHRS and CDR2 as YFSETQ. Trimming took off 0 bases at V and 8 bases at J, with 11 bases between the two ends. In DNA form, the CDR3 reads TGCGCCAGCAGCTTGGAGCTGTTAACAGGGGAGCTGTTTTTT. Translated, it gives CASSLELLTGELFF.

The V call is TRBV6-1, the J call TRBJ1-1; TRBD1 matches 7 bases. The CDR3 runs 12 residues. The trim removed 6 bases at V and 5 bases at J, leaving 3 bases unmatched. Germline-derived CDR1 and CDR2 are MNHNS and SASEGT. The CDR3 loop reads CASSPTGTEAFF. The CDR3 bases are TGTGCCAGCAGCCCGACAGGGACTGAAGCTTTCTTT.

The chain is built from TRBV19 and TRBJ1-4; D remains unclear. Germline CDR1 is LNHDA and CDR2 is SQIVND (reference sequence). Deletions cut 3 bases from V and 1 base from J, with 12 bases between. The CDR3 spans 16 residues. The chain's CDR3 is CASSIRGIGTNEKLFF. CDR3 nucleotides: TGTGCCAGTAGTATTCGGGGTATTGGAACTAATGAAAAACTGTTTTTT. Using reference TRBV19 and TRBJ1-4 for the parts outside the CDR3, the full variable domain is DGGITQSPKYLFRKEGQNVTLSCEQNLNHDAMYWYRQDPGQGLRLIYYSQIVNDFQKGDIAEGYSVSREKKESFPLTVTSAQKNPTAFYLCASSIRGIGTNEKLFFGSGTQLSVL.

This chain links TRBV18 with TRBJ2-7; the D is unclear. The CDR3 is 15 amino acids. The ends were cut back, 1 base at V and 3 bases at J, with 13 bases in the middle. CDR1 is KGHSH, CDR2 LQKENI, per germline. In nucleotides, the CDR3 is TGTGCCAGCTCACCACGCGGCCGGTCCCTCTACGAGCAGTACTTC. This gives the protein CASSPRGRSLYEQYF.

V usage is TRBV7-3 and J usage is TRBJ2-3, with D perhaps TRBD1 (6 bases). The V end lost 2 bases, the J end lost 7 bases, and 19 bases lay between the germline ends. Per germline, CDR1 SGHTA and CDR2 FQGTGA. This CDR3 is built from 16 residues. This CDR3 reads CASSLSRGQRGNTQYF. CDR3 DNA: TGTGCCAGCAGCTTATCTCGCGGCCAGAGGGGGAATACGCAGTATTTT.

This clone was seen a few times. This chain uses TRBV30 with TRBJ1-1; no firm D call. Germline loops: CDR1 GTSNPN, CDR2 SVGIG (reference sequence). The CDR3 covers 12 residues. V lost 5 bases, J lost 2 bases, and 9 bases lay in between. Here the CDR3 reads CAWGIPNTEAFF. CDR3 sequence (DNA): TGTGCCTGGGGGATCCCTAACACTGAAGCTTTCTTT.

This chain links TRBV19 with TRBJ1-6; D not certain. CDR1 and CDR2 from the germline V gene are LNHDA and SQIVND (reference sequence). The CDR3 loop spans 17 amino acids. The V gene lost 1 base and the J gene lost 0 bases, with 10 bases spanning the gap. This CDR3 is CASSIGPESSYNSPLHF. DNA for the CDR3: TGTGCCAGTAGTATAGGTCCGGAAAGCTCCTATAATTCACCCCTCCACTTT.

The V call is TRBV28, the J call TRBJ1-1, with 7 bases matching TRBD1. Trimming at V came to 7 bases and at J to 6 bases, leaving 14 bases not matched to a gene. Germline loops: CDR1 MDHEN, CDR2 SYDVKM. This CDR3 region has 15 residues. CDR3 residues: CASTTQGGRGSEAFF. The CDR3 DNA sequence: TGTGCCAGCACCACTCAAGGGGGCAGGGGTTCTGAAGCTTTCTTT.

This chain joins TRBV6-6 and TRBJ2-3, with TRBD2 matching 9 bases. Per the germline V gene, CDR1 is MNHNY and CDR2 is SVGAGI (reference sequence). The CDR3 runs to 14 residues. V was clipped by 6 bases and J by 5 bases; unmatched bases: 6. CDR3 DNA: TGTGCCAGCAGGATAGCGGGAGTGGGAGATACGCAGTATTTT. Translated: CASRIAGVGDTQYF.